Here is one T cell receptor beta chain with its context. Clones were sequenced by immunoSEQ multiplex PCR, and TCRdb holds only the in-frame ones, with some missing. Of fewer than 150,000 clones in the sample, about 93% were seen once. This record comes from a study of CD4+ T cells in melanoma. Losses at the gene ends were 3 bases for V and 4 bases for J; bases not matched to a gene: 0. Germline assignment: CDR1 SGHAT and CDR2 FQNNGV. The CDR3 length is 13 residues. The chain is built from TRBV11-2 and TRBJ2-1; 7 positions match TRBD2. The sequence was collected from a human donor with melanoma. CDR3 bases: TGTGCCAGCAGCTTCGGGGGGTACAATGAGCAGTTCTTC. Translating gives CASSFGGYNEQFF.